Shown below are 7 T cell receptor beta chains from a single sample sequenced in a study of blood T cell repertoires in COVID-19. The table came from immunoSEQ multiplex PCR; TCRdb's copy has only in-frame clones and leaves some out. The sample contains roughly 50,000 clones, 85% to 90% of which appear only once. The sample was peripheral blood. These receptors all stem from a woman at least 80 years old with COVID-19, enrolled during active disease.

The chain uses TRBV11-2 and TRBJ1-6; D ambiguous. CDR1 and CDR2 from the germline V gene are SGHAT and FQNNGV. The ends were cut back, 4 bases at V and 5 bases at J, with 9 bases in the middle. CDR3 length: 14 amino acids. The CDR3 coding sequence is TGTGCCAGCAGCTCTAACGGAGATAATTCACCCCTCCACTTT. Amino acids: CASSSNGDNSPLHF.

The V gene is TRBV7-2, the J gene TRBJ2-1; unclear D gene. With 1 base removed from V and 5 bases from J, the gap between germline ends came to 15 bases. The CDR3 contains 16 residues. CDR1 is SGHTA and CDR2 is FQGNSA in the germline V gene. The CDR3 DNA follows: TGTGCCAGCAGCTTAGGTTCGCCTATTAAAAACAATGAGCAGTTCTTC. The encoded protein is CASSLGSPIKNNEQFF.

Only one count was recorded for this clone. This sequence joins TRBV25-1 and TRBJ1-1, with D tentatively TRBD1 (5 bases). V lost 5 bases and J lost 3, with 10 bases in between. The germline V gene encodes CDR1 MGHDK and CDR2 SYGVNS. The CDR3 is made up of 13 amino acids. The CDR3 sequence: CASSPDRYTEAFF. CDR3 in DNA: TGTGCCAGCAGTCCTGACAGATACACTGAAGCTTTCTTT.

This clone was observed a handful of times. This chain connects TRBV7-8 to TRBJ2-5; TRBD1 might be the D (6 bases). This CDR3 region has 13 residues. Germline CDR1 SGHVS, CDR2 FQNEAQ. Trimming cost V 5 bases and J 3 bases, with 10 bases left between them. CDR3: CASSGGQEETQYF. CDR3 coding DNA: TGTGCCAGCAGCGGGGGACAAGAAGAGACCCAGTACTTC.

The chain combines TRBV20-1 with TRBJ2-4; D may be TRBD2 (5 bases). Germline V gives CDR1 DFQATT, CDR2 SNEGSKA (reference sequence). The CDR3 is 19 residues long. Trimming removed 3 bases from V and 0 bases from J, with 24 bases in between. CDR3 DNA sequence: TGCAGTGCTAGTTTCCGAGACGCGGGCGGTGTTTTAGCCAAAAACATTCAGTACTTC. It codes for CSASFRDAGGVLAKNIQYF.

This chain uses TRBV18 with TRBJ1-2; 9 bases line up with TRBD1. The CDR3 covers 14 residues. Germline CDR1 and CDR2: KGHSH and LQKENI. The ends lost 4 bases at V and 8 bases at J; junction bases unmatched: 8. The DNA for the CDR3 is TGTGCCAGCTCACTCGAACAGGGGGCATGGGGCTACACCTTC. Its protein product is CASSLEQGAWGYTF.

This sequence joins TRBV5-1 and TRBJ1-2; TRBD1 agrees at 9 bases. The CDR3 has 14 residues. The J segment lost 3 bases and the V segment lost 7 bases, leaving 7 bases of the junction unmatched. Germline CDR1 reads SGHRS; CDR2 reads YFSETQ. CDR3 DNA sequence: TGCGCCAGCCATAGGGACAGGGCAGACTATGGCTACACCTTC. This translates into CASHRDRADYGYTF.